This is a list of T cell receptor beta chains from one sample in a study of siplizumab effects on memory and regulatory T cells. Measured with immunoSEQ multiplex PCR; TCRdb has only the in-frame clones, and not every one. The sample lists just under 85,000 clones, over 80% occurring once. The sample taken for sequencing was Tregs sorted from blood. The receptors were sampled from a human donor in good health. Both conserved end residues are part of each CDR3. D genes are given only for firm matches. Expanded clones are given a class, and other clones once, few, many or no size at all.

D gene	V gene	clone size	J gene	CDR3 protein	CDR3 DNA
NA	TRBV2	NA	TRBJ2-1	CASRRGGSSYNEQFF	TGTGCCAGCAGAAGGGGGGGCAGCTCCTACAATGAGCAGTTCTTC
NA	TRBV10-3	NA	TRBJ1-2	CAISGAKAGYGYTF	TGTGCCATCAGTGGGGCAAAAGCAGGCTATGGCTACACCTTC
NA	TRBV19	NA	TRBJ1-2	CASSIQEGNYGYTF	TGTGCCAGTAGTATACAGGAAGGCAACTATGGCTACACCTTC
NA	TRBV27	NA	TRBJ1-2	CASRSQQVSWAGYTF	TGTGCCAGCAGGTCCCAACAGGTTTCCTGGGCTGGCTACACCTTC
TRBD1	TRBV19	NA	TRBJ2-7	CASRDPGTGYEQYF	TGTGCCAGTAGGGACCCCGGGACAGGCTACGAGCAGTACTTC
TRBD2	TRBV5-1	NA	TRBJ2-1	CASSRTSGAYNEQFF	TGCGCCAGCAGCCGGACTAGCGGGGCCTACAATGAGCAGTTCTTC
NA	TRBV19	NA	TRBJ1-2	CASGEQGLGYYGYTF	TGTGCCAGTGGGGAACAGGGTCTCGGGTACTATGGCTACACCTTC
NA	TRBV7-9	NA	TRBJ1-1	CASSLEEYTEAFF	TGTGCCAGCAGCTTAGAAGAGTACACTGAAGCTTTCTTT
TRBD1	TRBV18	NA	TRBJ2-7	CASSHPTGVGEQYF	TGTGCCAGCTCACACCCTACAGGGGTGGGCGAGCAGTACTTC
NA	TRBV5-5	NA	TRBJ1-4	CASSYQGNEKLFF	TGTGCCAGCAGCTATCAGGGAAATGAAAAACTGTTTTTT
NA	TRBV19	once	TRBJ1-1	CASAGAGKTEAFF	TGTGCCAGTGCGGGGGCAGGGAAGACTGAAGCTTTCTTT
NA	TRBV27	NA	TRBJ1-5	CASSFLGAGNQPQHF	TGTGCCAGCAGTTTCTTAGGGGCGGGCAATCAGCCCCAGCATTTT
NA	TRBV7-3	NA	TRBJ1-6	CASSLRGADSPLHF	TGTGCCAGCAGCCTCCGGGGGGCTGATTCACCCCTCCACTTT